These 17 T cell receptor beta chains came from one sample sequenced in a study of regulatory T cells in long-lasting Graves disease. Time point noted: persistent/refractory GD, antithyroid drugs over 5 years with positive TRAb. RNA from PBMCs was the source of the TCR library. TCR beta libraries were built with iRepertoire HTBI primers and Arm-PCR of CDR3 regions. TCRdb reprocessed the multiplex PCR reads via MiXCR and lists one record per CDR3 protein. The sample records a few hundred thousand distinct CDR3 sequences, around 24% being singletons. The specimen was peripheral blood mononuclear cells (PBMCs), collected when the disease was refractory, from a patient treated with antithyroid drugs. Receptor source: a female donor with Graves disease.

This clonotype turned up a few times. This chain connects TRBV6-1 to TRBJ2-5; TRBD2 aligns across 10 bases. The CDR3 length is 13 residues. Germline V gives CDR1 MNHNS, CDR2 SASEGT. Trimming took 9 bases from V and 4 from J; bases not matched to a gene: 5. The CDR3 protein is CASASGSPETQYF. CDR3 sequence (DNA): TGTGCCAGTGCTAGCGGGAGTCCAGAGACCCAGTACTTC.

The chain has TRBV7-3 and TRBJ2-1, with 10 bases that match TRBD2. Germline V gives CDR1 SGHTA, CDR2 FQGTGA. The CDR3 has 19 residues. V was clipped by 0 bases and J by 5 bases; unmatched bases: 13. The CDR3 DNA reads TGTGCCAGCAGCTTAACCTCGGTGGCTAGCGGGAGTAGCGACAATGAGCAGTTCTTC. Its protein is CASSLTSVASGSSDNEQFF.

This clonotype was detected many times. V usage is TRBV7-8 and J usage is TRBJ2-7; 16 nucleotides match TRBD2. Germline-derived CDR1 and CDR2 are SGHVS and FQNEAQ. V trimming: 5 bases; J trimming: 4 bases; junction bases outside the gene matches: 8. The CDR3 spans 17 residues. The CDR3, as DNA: TGTGCCAGCAGCCCGGGACTAGCGGGAGGGCTGCGATACGAGCAGTACTTC. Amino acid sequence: CASSPGLAGGLRYEQYF.

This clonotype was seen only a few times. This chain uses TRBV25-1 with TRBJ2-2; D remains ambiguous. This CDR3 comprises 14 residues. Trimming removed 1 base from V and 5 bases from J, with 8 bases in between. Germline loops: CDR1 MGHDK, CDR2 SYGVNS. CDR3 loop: CASSELWQTGELFF. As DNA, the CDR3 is TGTGCCAGCAGTGAATTATGGCAAACCGGGGAGCTGTTTTTT. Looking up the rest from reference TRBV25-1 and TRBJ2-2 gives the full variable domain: EADIYQTPRYLVIGTGKKITLECSQTMGHDKMYWYQQDPGMELHLIHYSYGVNSTEKGDLSSESTVSRIRTEHFPLTLESARPSHTSQYLCASSELWQTGELFFGEGSRLTVL.

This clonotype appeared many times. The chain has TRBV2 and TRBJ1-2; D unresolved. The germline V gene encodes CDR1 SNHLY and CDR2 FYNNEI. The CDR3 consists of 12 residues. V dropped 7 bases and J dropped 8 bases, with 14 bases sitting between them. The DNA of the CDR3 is TGTGCCAGCATTGGGAGGGCCGGGGGCTACACCTTC. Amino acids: CASIGRAGGYTF.

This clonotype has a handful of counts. Here the CDR3 reads CASSPTGGSNGYTF. In DNA, the CDR3 is TGTGCCAGCAGTCCGACAGGGGGCTCAAATGGCTACACCTTC. This sequence joins TRBV27 and TRBJ1-2; 10 bases fit TRBD1. CDR1 is MNHEY, CDR2 SMNVEV, per germline (reference sequence). The CDR3 length is 14 residues. The junction had 6 bases not matched to a gene; V was cut back by 5 bases and J by 6 bases.

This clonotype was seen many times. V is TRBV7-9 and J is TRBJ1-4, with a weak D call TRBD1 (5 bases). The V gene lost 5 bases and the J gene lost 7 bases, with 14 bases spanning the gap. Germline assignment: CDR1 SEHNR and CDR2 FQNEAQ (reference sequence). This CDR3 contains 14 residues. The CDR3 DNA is TGTGCCAGCAGCGCGGCAGGGTACATTGAAAAACTGTTTTTT. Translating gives CASSAAGYIEKLFF. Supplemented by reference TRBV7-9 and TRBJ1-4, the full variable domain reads DTGVSQNPRHKITKRGQNVTFRCDPISEHNRLYWYRQTLGQGPEFLTYFQNEAQLEKSRLLSDRFSAERPKGSFSTLEIQRTEQGDSAMYLCASSAAGYIEKLFFGSGTQLSVL.

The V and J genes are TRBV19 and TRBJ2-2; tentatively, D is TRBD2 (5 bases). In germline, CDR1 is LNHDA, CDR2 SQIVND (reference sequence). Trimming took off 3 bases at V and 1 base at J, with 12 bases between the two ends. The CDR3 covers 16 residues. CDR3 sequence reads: CASSILFRENTGELFF. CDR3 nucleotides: TGTGCCAGTAGTATTCTATTCCGGGAGAACACCGGGGAGCTGTTTTTT.

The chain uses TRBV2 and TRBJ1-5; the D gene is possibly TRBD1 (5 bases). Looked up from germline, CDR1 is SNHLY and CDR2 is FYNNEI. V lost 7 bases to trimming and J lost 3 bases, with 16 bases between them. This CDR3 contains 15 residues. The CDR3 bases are TGTGCCAGCACTTGGGGCAGGGTATTCAATCAGCCCCAGCATTTT. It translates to CASTWGRVFNQPQHF.

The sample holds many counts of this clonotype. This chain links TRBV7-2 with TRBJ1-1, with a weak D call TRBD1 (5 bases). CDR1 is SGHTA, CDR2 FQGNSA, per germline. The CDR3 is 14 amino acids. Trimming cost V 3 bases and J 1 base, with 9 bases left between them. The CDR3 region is CASSLAGRNTEAFF. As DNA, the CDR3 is TGTGCCAGCAGCTTGGCAGGGAGGAACACTGAAGCTTTCTTT.

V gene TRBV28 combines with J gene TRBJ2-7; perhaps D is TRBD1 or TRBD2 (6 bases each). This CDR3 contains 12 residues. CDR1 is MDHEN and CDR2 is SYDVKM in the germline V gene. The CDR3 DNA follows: TGTACCTCGGGGGCAGCCTCCTACGAGCAGTACTTC. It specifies CTSGAASYEQYF.

CDR3 DNA: TGTGCCAGCAGCCTGGACATTCCGAAGACCCAGTACTTC. Protein sequence: CASSLDIPKTQYF. The chain links TRBV28 to TRBJ2-5; a possible D gene is TRBD1 (5 bases). This CDR3 has 13 amino acids. Trimming took off 6 bases at V and 6 bases at J, with 14 bases between the two ends. Germline V lookup: CDR1 MDHEN, CDR2 SYDVKM.

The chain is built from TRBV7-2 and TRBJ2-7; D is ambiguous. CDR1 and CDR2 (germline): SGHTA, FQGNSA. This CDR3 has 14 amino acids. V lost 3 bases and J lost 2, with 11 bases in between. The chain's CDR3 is CASSFLASPYEQYF. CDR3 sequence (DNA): TGTGCCAGCAGCTTTCTGGCCAGCCCCTACGAGCAGTACTTC.

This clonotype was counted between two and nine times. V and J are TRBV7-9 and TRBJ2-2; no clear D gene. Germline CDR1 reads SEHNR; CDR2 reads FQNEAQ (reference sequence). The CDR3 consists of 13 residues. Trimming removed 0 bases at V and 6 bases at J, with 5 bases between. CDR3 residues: CASSLAESGELFF. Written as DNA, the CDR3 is TGTGCCAGCAGCTTAGCGGAGTCCGGGGAGCTGTTTTTT.

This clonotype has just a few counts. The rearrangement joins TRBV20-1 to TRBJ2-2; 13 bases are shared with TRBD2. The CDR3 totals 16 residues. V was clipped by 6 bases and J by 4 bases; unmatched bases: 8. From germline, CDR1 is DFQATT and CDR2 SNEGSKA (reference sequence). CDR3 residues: CSARRTSGSPTGELFF. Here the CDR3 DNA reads TGCAGTGCCCGTCGGACTAGCGGGAGCCCCACCGGGGAGCTGTTTTTT.

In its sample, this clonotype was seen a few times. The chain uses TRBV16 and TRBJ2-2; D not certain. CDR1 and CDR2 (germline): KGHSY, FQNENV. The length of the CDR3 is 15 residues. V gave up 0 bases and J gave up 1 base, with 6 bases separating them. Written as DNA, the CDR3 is TGTGCCAGCAGCCAATCCGGCAGGAACACCGGGGAGCTGTTTTTT. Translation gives CASSQSGRNTGELFF.

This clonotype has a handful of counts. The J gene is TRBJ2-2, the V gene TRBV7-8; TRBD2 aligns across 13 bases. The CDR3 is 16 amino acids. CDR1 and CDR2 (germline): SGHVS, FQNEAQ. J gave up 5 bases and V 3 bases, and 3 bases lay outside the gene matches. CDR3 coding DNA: TGTGCCAGCAGCTTTGGGACTAGCGGGATGACCGGGGAGCTGTTTTTT. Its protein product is CASSFGTSGMTGELFF.